The text below deals with one TCR beta chain. The data were obtained in a study of blood T cell repertoires in COVID-19. Whole-study context: T cells, B-cell-depleted T cells, or PBMCs supplied cDNA or gDNA.

The CDR3 sequence is 15 residues long. Germline assignment: CDR1 MGHRA and CDR2 YSYEKL. Trimming stripped 1 base from V and 1 base from J, with 10 bases between. Per the study methods: The authors estimated nucleated cell counts from reference gene primer amplification. Using immunoSEQ multiplex PCR, the repertoire was profiled, and TCRdb retains in-frame clones only, with some absent. V and J calls plus clone size are reproduced from that table; the DNA served to infer D and trimming. This table holds 200,000 to 250,000 clones, about 85% found once. The sample was peripheral blood. V and J are TRBV4-1 and TRBJ1-1; a possible D gene is TRBD1 (5 bases). The sequence came from a woman aged 18 to 35 who had recovered from COVID-19. CDR3 in amino acids: CASSQVGLTNTEAFF. The CDR3 region has the DNA TGCGCCAGCAGCCAAGTGGGACTTACGAACACTGAAGCTTTCTTT.